This TCR beta chain was sequenced in a study of T cells in Graves' hyperthyroidism and ophthalmopathy. General study points: Researchers found most expanded thyroid clonotypes above 0.001 in blood as well.

Template material for amplifying TCR beta CDR3 regions consisted of RNA transcripts. The HTBI primer set served for first-round RT-PCR of the TCR CDR3. One entry per CDR3 protein results from TCRdb running MiXCR on the multiplex PCR reads. The table shows over 650,000 distinct CDR3 sequences, with approximately 42% occurring only once. The V end lost 3 bases, the J end lost 7 bases, and 18 bases lay between the germline ends. This CDR3 is built from 14 residues. Germline lookup yields CDR1 SQVTM and CDR2 ANQGSEA. This clonotype was detected ten times or more. Its antigen is undetermined. The chain combines TRBV29-1 with TRBJ2-5; possible D gene TRBD1, 6 bases. The receptor's source is an adult man with Graves' disease, either hyperthyroidism or ophthalmopathy (not recorded which). The sequenced sample was peripheral blood or thyroid tissue (not recorded which). In DNA form, the CDR3 reads TGCAGCGTTGAGTTGGATACAGGGTCAGCGACCCAGTACTTC. Translating it yields CSVELDTGSATQYF.